This T cell receptor beta chain was sequenced during a study of cytotoxic CD8 clonotypes in ibrutinib-treated CLL. Notes on this clone: Its antigen is unknown.

Study results and caveats: There were differences in sampling times between sustained-remission and progressing patients.

Germline V CDR1 and CDR2: MNHNS, SASEGT. V lost 7 bases to trimming and J lost 8 bases, with 17 bases between them. This CDR3 is 13 amino acids long. Sequencing used immunoSEQ multiplex PCR; TCRdb keeps in-frame clones, though not all of them. Among fewer than 75,000 clones listed, around 68% were seen once. The specimen comprised PBMCs, sampled after 12 months of ibrutinib treatment. The receptor was isolated from a human donor with chronic lymphocytic leukemia. V and J are TRBV6-1 and TRBJ1-2; the D gene is possibly TRBD1 (6 bases). The CDR3 is CASKPGARTGYTF. The DNA of the CDR3 is TGTGCCAGCAAACCGGGGGCGCGAACAGGCTACACCTTC.